Included here is one TCR beta chain sequence, with context. What it binds is unknown. The CDR3 covers 13 residues. V lost 3 bases and J lost 5; bases outside the gene matches: 6. Per the germline V gene, CDR1 is DFQATT and CDR2 is SNEGSKA (reference sequence). The data stem from a study of T-cell reconstitution after alpha-beta-depleted transplantation in children. During its preparation, the TCRbeta library received unique molecular identifiers. TCRdb reprocessed the PCR reads with MiXCR, giving one entry per CDR3 protein. The table records some 600,000 distinct CDR3 sequences, over 10% of them present only once. Whole-study results and caveats: A year post-transplant, T-cell counts and diversity derived mostly from newly produced T cells. Surviving thymic progenitors and recipient T cells were the source of high TCRbeta diversity at day 60 in some patients. The origin of alpha-beta T cells about two months after transplant was reportedly several hundred expanded graft clones.

Here the sequenced sample was PBMCs, mostly from graft donor cells, taken 360 days after TCRalphabeta/CD19-depleted stem cell transplant. This receptor was identified in a male patient aged 10-17 years who had a stem cell transplant for acute myeloid leukemia, so the T cells may come from the graft donor. The V gene is TRBV20-1, the J gene TRBJ1-1, with 7 bases fitting TRBD1. In DNA, the CDR3 is TGCAGTGCTAGGAAAACAGGGGTGACTGAAGCTTTCTTT. This gives the protein CSARKTGVTEAFF.